This T cell receptor (beta chain) was retrieved from a study of cytomegalovirus exposure and HLA in healthy donors. In its sample, this clone was seen once. Its antigen is unknown. V lost 8 bases, J lost 6 bases, and 6 bases stayed unmatched. The CDR3 extends over 13 amino acids. The germline CDR1 and CDR2 sequences are LNHDA and SQIVND (reference sequence). Separate from the approximately 670-subject first cohort was the approximately 110-subject validation cohort, to which the donors belonged. Findings of the study overall: Rare TCR sequences predominated, though certain public TCRs were found in many donors. As confirmed in vitro, a few CMV-associated chains were specific for CMV antigens.

Sequenced by immunoSEQ multiplex PCR; TCRdb stores in-frame clones only, minus some. This table has about 62,000 clones, just under 95% appearing once. The chain uses TRBV19 and TRBJ1-2; 10 positions agree with TRBD1. This TCR came from a woman younger than 30 in good health and CMV-seropositive. The specimen sequenced was PBMCs. In nucleotides, the CDR3 is TGTGCCAGTGGTACCGGGACAGGGGATGGCTACACCTTC. Amino acid sequence: CASGTGTGDGYTF.